Reported below is one TCR beta chain. Its antigen is as yet unknown. PCR was performed a second time for about 7 to 11 cycles using a sample-barcoded 5' primer and a J-beta primer mix. TCRdb itself ran the 5' RACE reads through MiXCR, one entry per CDR3 protein. This table has around 1,100,000 distinct CDR3 sequences, 35% to 45% appearing once. In germline, CDR1 is SNHLY, CDR2 FYNNEI. This CDR3 has 15 residues. The trim removed 3 bases at V and 5 bases at J, leaving 4 bases unmatched. This specimen belongs to a study of blood T cells in healthy people across ages. Points from the study as a whole: A roughly linear age-dependent decrease characterized TCR beta diversity per million T cells. Versus aged donors, long-lived donors had higher diversity and more naive CD4+ cells.

The source material was blood. The chain couples TRBV2 to TRBJ2-1; 10 nucleotides line up with TRBD2. The sequence was collected from a man between 18 and 29 years old in good health. Here the CDR3 reads CASSDRTSGDNEQFF. The CDR3 DNA reads as TGTGCCAGCAGTGACCGAACTAGCGGGGACAATGAGCAGTTCTTC.